This T cell receptor beta chain was obtained from a study of blood T cell repertoires in COVID-19. Per the study methods: The authors estimated nucleated cell counts from reference gene primer amplification. TCRdb's copy holds only in-frame clones and misses some; the assay was immunoSEQ multiplex PCR. That table is the source of V, J and clone size, and D and trimming were worked out from the DNA. Seen here are 100,000 to 150,000 clones, around nine tenths observed once, and the top ten hold about 1%. The CDR3 has 16 residues. CDR1 is SGHTA, CDR2 FQGNSA, per germline. The V gene lost 5 bases and the J gene lost 4 bases, with 20 bases spanning the gap.

The origin of this receptor is a woman of 80 years or more with acute or convalescent COVID-19. Sequencing input: peripheral blood. This chain connects TRBV7-2 to TRBJ2-5, with a possible D match to TRBD2 (6 bases). CDR3 in DNA: TGTGCCAGCAGCCTTGAAGGGACTCGGTTGATAGAGACCCAGTACTTC. This sequence encodes CASSLEGTRLIETQYF. The full variable domain, rest sourced from reference TRBV7-2 and TRBJ2-5, is GAGVSQSPSNKVTEKGKDVELRCDPISGHTALYWYRQSLGQGLEFLIYFQGNSAPDKSGLPSDRFSAERTGGSVSTLTIQRTQQEDSAVYLCASSLEGTRLIETQYFGPGTRLLVL.